Listed here are 14 T cell receptor beta chains from one sample, sequenced in a study of blood T cell repertoires in COVID-19. Data came from immunoSEQ multiplex PCR; TCRdb stores just in-frame clones and leaves some out. The repertoire includes over 200,000 clones, 80% to 90% of them detected once, and around 3.8% sits in the top ten. Sample: PBMCs or T cells enriched from blood (not recorded which). Receptors originate from a woman aged 25 to 39 who had been exposed to COVID-19.

The rearrangement joins TRBV28 to TRBJ1-5; 7 bases are a match to TRBD1. The J segment lost 6 bases and the V segment lost 4 bases, leaving 12 bases of the junction unmatched. The CDR3 consists of 16 residues. Germline loops: CDR1 MDHEN, CDR2 SYDVKM. DNA for the CDR3: TGTGCCAGCAGTTATCGGCGACAGGGTATTTTTCAGCCCCAGCATTTT. It yields the protein CASSYRRQGIFQPQHF. The whole variable domain, filled in from reference TRBV28 and TRBJ1-5, reads DVKVTQSSRYLVKRTGEKVFLECVQDMDHENMFWYRQDPGLGLRLIYFSYDVKMKEKGDIPEGYSVSREKKERFSLILESASTNQTSMYLCASSYRRQGIFQPQHFGDGTRLSIL.

The rearrangement links TRBV10-1 to TRBJ2-4, with D unresolved. V lost 0 bases, J lost 6 bases, and 12 bases lay in between. The CDR3 runs 15 residues. CDR1 is WNHNN, CDR2 SYGVQD, per germline (reference sequence). The CDR3 nucleotides read TGCGCCAGCAGTGAGTCGACGGGTAGTGGAAACATTCAGTACTTC. It encodes CASSESTGSGNIQYF.

The chain combines TRBV24-1 with TRBJ2-2; TRBD1 matches 9 bases. Germline assignment: CDR1 KGHDR and CDR2 SFDVKD. Losses at the gene ends were 4 bases for V and 4 bases for J; bases not matched to a gene: 6. The CDR3 runs to 16 residues. The CDR3: CATSDPRTGVTGELFF. The CDR3, as DNA: TGTGCCACCAGTGACCCTCGGACAGGGGTCACCGGGGAGCTGTTTTTT.

The rearrangement joins TRBV2 to TRBJ1-6; 9 bases are shared with TRBD1. This CDR3 is built from 14 residues. V gave up 6 bases and J gave up 9 bases; unmatched junction bases: 6. Germline values: CDR1 SNHLY, CDR2 FYNNEI. CDR3 bases: TGTGCCAGCAGCCAACAGGGGGCGTTTTCACCCCTCCACTTT. Protein: CASSQQGAFSPLHF.

This chain joins TRBV19 and TRBJ1-5; a possible D gene is TRBD1 (5 bases). This CDR3 contains 15 residues. V was shortened by 3 bases and J by 5 bases, with 14 bases between the two germline ends. Looked up from germline, CDR1 is LNHDA and CDR2 is SQIVND (reference sequence). CDR3 residues: CASSIGSGWDQPQHF. As DNA, the CDR3 is TGTGCCAGTAGTATTGGGTCAGGGTGGGATCAGCCCCAGCATTTT. The whole variable domain, remainder taken from reference TRBV19 and TRBJ1-5, is DGGITQSPKYLFRKEGQNVTLSCEQNLNHDAMYWYRQDPGQGLRLIYYSQIVNDFQKGDIAEGYSVSREKKESFPLTVTSAQKNPTAFYLCASSIGSGWDQPQHFGDGTRLSIL.

There are a few counts of this clone. This sample also contains other DNA sequences that code for the same CDR3. The CDR3 reads CASSIGVTEAFF. In DNA form, the CDR3 reads TGTGCCAGTAGTATCGGGGTCACTGAAGCTTTCTTT. The J gene is TRBJ1-1, the V gene TRBV19; D unclear. The CDR3 covers 12 residues. V shed 3 bases and J shed 4 bases, with 6 bases lying between them. CDR1 LNHDA and CDR2 SQIVND come from the germline V gene (reference sequence).

The chain has TRBV18 and TRBJ2-7, with a possible D match to TRBD1 (6 bases). Germline V gives CDR1 KGHSH, CDR2 LQKENI. The CDR3 has 15 amino acids. Trimming took off 3 bases at V and 1 base at J, with 13 bases between the two ends. The CDR3 DNA is TGTGCCAGCTCACCTACACGCCAGGGGTCCTACGAGCAGTACTTC. Amino acids: CASSPTRQGSYEQYF.

The gene calls are TRBV9 and TRBJ2-3, with 11 bases that match TRBD2. From germline, CDR1 is SGDLS and CDR2 YYNGEE. This CDR3 contains 16 residues. J lost 8 bases, V lost 0 bases, and 8 bases had no gene match. CDR3 in amino acids: CASSVGGSGRASTQYF. DNA of the CDR3: TGTGCCAGCAGCGTAGGGGGTAGCGGGAGGGCCAGTACGCAGTATTTT. The complete variable domain, with remaining parts taken from reference TRBV9 and TRBJ2-3, reads DSGVTQTPKHLITATGQRVTLRCSPRSGDLSVYWYQQSLDQGLQFLIQYYNGEERAKGNILERFSAQQFPDLHSELNLSSLELGDSALYFCASSVGGSGRASTQYFGPGTRLTVL.

V gene TRBV3-1 (or the pseudogene TRBV3-2) combines with J gene TRBJ1-2; TRBD1 might be the D (5 bases). The length of the CDR3 is 12 residues. From germline, CDR1 is LGHDT and CDR2 YNNKEL (reference sequence). Trimming removed 1 base from V and 7 bases from J, with 7 bases in between. CDR3 DNA: TGTGCCAGCAGCCAAGGCGGGGGTGGCTACACCTTC. It yields the protein CASSQGGGGYTF.

The rearrangement links TRBV5-1 to TRBJ2-2, with D tentatively TRBD2 (5 bases). Trimming removed 4 bases at V and 0 bases at J, with 13 bases between. The CDR3 extends over 16 amino acids. Germline V lookup: CDR1 SGHRS, CDR2 YFSETQ. CDR3: CASSPPGKPNTGELFF. The CDR3 DNA reads as TGCGCCAGCAGCCCCCCGGGGAAACCGAACACCGGGGAGCTGTTTTTT. Combining the CDR3 with reference TRBV5-1 and TRBJ2-2 gives the whole variable domain KAGVTQTPRYLIKTRGQQVTLSCSPISGHRSVSWYQQTPGQGLQFLFEYFSETQRNKGNFPGRFSGRQFSNSRSEMNVSTLELGDSALYLCASSPPGKPNTGELFFGEGSRLTVL.

V gene TRBV5-1 combines with J gene TRBJ1-1; maybe TRBD1 (5 bases). The CDR3 is made up of 15 amino acids. Trimming removed 2 bases at V and 0 bases at J, with 11 bases between. Germline V gene sequence: CDR1 SGHRS, CDR2 YFSETQ. The CDR3 sequence: CASSFVGQVNTEAFF. CDR3 DNA: TGCGCCAGCAGCTTCGTGGGGCAGGTGAACACTGAAGCTTTCTTT.

The chain recombines TRBV11-1 with TRBJ1-1; the D gene is possibly TRBD1 (5 bases). CDR3 length equals 14 residues. The V end was cut by 3 bases, the J end by 8 bases, with 16 bases between. Germline V gives CDR1 SGHAT, CDR2 FQDESV (reference sequence). CDR3: CASSFWDAGGEAFF. CDR3 DNA: TGTGCCAGCAGCTTTTGGGACGCGGGAGGGGAAGCTTTCTTT.

This clone was picked up a small number of times. The V and J genes are TRBV4-2 and TRBJ1-1, with a tentative D call TRBD1 (5 bases). Germline CDR1 is LGHNA and CDR2 is YNFKEQ. This CDR3 is 15 amino acids long. V was shortened by 1 base and J by 1 base, with 10 bases between the two germline ends. Written as DNA, the CDR3 is TGTGCCAGCAGCCAAGTGTCCGGACAGAACACTGAAGCTTTCTTT. It specifies CASSQVSGQNTEAFF.

CDR3 amino acids: CATSDRTGDGHYGYTF. The DNA for the CDR3 is TGTGCCACCAGTGATCGAACAGGGGATGGGCACTATGGCTACACCTTC. This chain joins TRBV24-1 and TRBJ1-2, with 7 nucleotides matching TRBD1. This CDR3 spans 16 amino acids. V gave up 3 bases and J gave up 3 bases; unmatched junction bases: 9. Germline V gene sequence: CDR1 KGHDR, CDR2 SFDVKD.